One TCR beta chain is described in this entry. The treatment denotes: randomized to nivolumab then ipilimumab (arm A) or the reverse (arm B). Assay used: immunoSEQ multiplex PCR; TCRdb lists only in-frame clones, some missing. This repertoire shows tens of thousands of clones, 30% to 40% found once; its top ten account for 1.6%. The data derive from a study of sequential checkpoint blockade in melanoma. Trimming removed 0 bases from V and 2 bases from J; junction bases left unmatched: 8. Germline assignment: CDR1 MNHGY and CDR2 SAAAGT. The length of the CDR3 is 18 residues. Sequences were derived from tumor tissue (inferred from file names), sampled from a patient given nivolumab and ipilimumab in sequence. V usage is TRBV6-8 and J usage is TRBJ2-1, with TRBD2 matching 9 bases. The TCR sequence derives from a human donor with melanoma. The CDR3 region is CASSYSRGGGAAYNEQFF. In DNA form, the CDR3 reads TGTGCCAGCAGTTACTCGAGGGGCGGGGGGGCCGCCTACAATGAGCAGTTCTTC.